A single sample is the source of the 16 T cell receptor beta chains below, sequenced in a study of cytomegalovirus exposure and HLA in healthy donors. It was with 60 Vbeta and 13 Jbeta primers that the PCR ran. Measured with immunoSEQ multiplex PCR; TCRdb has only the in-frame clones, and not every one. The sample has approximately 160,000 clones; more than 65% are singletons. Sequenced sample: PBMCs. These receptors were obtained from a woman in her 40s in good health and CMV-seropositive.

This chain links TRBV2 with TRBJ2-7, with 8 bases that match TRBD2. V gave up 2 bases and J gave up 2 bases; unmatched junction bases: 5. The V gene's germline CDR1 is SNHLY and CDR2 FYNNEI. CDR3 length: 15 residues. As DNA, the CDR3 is TGTGCCAGCAGTGAATTGGGAGCGGGGGCCTACGAGCAGTACTTC. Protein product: CASSELGAGAYEQYF. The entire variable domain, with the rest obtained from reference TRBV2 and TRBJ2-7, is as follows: EPEVTQTPSHQVTQMGQEVILRCVPISNHLYFYWYRQILGQKVEFLVSFYNNEISEKSEIFDDQFSVERPDGSNFTLKIRSTKLEDSAMYFCASSELGAGAYEQYFGPGTRLTVT.

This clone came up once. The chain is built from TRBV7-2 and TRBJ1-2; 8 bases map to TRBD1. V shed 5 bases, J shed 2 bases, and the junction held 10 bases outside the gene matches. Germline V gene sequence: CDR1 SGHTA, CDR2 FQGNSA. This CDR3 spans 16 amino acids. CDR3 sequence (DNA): TGTGCCAGCAGCACCCGGACAGGGTTTAGAAACTATGGCTACACCTTC. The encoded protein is CASSTRTGFRNYGYTF. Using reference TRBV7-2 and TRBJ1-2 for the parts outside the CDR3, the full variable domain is GAGVSQSPSNKVTEKGKDVELRCDPISGHTALYWYRQSLGQGLEFLIYFQGNSAPDKSGLPSDRFSAERTGGSVSTLTIQRTQQEDSAVYLCASSTRTGFRNYGYTFGSGTRLTVV.

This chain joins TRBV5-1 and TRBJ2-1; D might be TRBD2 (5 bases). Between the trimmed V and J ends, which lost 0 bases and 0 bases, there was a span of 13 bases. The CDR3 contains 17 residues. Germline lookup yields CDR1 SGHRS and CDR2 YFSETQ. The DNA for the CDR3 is TGCGCCAGCAGCTTGGAGCTAGCCGTCAGCTCCTACAATGAGCAGTTCTTC. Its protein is CASSLELAVSSYNEQFF.

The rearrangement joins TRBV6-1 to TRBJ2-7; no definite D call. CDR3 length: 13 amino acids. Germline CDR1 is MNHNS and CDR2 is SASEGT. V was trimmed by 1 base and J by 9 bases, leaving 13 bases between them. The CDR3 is CASSEEGVCGQYF. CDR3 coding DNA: TGTGCCAGCAGTGAAGAAGGCGTGTGCGGGCAGTACTTC.

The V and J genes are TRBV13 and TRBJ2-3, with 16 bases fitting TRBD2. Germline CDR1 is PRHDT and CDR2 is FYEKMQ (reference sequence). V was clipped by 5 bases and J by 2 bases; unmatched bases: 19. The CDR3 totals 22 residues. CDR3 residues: CASSTTRPPGLAGGPPTDTQYF. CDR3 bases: TGTGCCAGCAGCACCACCAGGCCCCCGGGACTAGCGGGGGGGCCGCCCACAGATACGCAGTATTTT.

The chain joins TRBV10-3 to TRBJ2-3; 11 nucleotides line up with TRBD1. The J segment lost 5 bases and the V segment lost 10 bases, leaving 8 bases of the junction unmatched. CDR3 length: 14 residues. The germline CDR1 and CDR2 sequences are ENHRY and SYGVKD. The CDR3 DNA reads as TGTGCCACCAGCCCGGGACAGGGGGAAGATACGCAGTATTTT. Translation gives CATSPGQGEDTQYF.

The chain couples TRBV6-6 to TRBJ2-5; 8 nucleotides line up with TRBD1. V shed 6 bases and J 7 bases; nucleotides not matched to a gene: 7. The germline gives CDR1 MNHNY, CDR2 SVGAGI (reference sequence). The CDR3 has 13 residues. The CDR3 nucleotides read TGTGCCAGCAGCCCCAGGGGGCCCGGGACCCAGTACTTC. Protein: CASSPRGPGTQYF.

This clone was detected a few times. CDR3 in DNA: TGTGCCAGCACCCATGCGGAGGAGCGGCAAGAGACCCAGTACTTC. Residues: CASTHAEERQETQYF. The chain couples TRBV27 to TRBJ2-5; weak D call: TRBD2 (5 bases). Germline CDR1 is MNHEY and CDR2 is SMNVEV (reference sequence). The CDR3 consists of 15 residues. V was cut by 7 bases and J by 2 bases, with 17 bases left in between.

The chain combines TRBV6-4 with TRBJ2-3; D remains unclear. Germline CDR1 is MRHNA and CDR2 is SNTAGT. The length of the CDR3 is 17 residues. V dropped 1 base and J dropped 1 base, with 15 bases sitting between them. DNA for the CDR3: TGTGCCAGCAGTGACTTAATGTCCCCCCACTGCACAGATACGCAGTATTTT. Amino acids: CASSDLMSPHCTDTQYF.

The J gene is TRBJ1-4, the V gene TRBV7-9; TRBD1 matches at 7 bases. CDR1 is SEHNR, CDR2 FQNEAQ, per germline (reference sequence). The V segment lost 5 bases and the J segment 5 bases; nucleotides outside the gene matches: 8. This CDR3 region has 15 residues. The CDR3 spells CASSNGQVGNEKLFF. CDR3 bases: TGTGCCAGCAGCAATGGACAGGTTGGAAATGAAAAACTGTTTTTT. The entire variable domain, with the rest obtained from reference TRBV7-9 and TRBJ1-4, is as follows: DTGVSQNPRHKITKRGQNVTFRCDPISEHNRLYWYRQTLGQGPEFLTYFQNEAQLEKSRLLSDRFSAERPKGSFSTLEIQRTEQGDSAMYLCASSNGQVGNEKLFFGSGTQLSVL.

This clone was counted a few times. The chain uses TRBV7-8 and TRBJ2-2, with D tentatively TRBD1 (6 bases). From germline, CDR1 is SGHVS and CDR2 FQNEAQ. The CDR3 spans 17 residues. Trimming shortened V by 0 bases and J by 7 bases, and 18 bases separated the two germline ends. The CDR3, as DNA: TGTGCCAGCAGCTTAGCGACAGGATACCATTTAGGCGGGGAGCTGTTTTTT. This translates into CASSLATGYHLGGELFF.

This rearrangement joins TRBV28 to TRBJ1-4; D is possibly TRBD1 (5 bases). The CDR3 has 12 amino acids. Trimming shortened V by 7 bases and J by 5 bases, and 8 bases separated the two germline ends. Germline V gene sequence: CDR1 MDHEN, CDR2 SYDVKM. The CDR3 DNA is TGTGCCAGCACCCAGGGAAATGAAAAACTGTTTTTT. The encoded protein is CASTQGNEKLFF.

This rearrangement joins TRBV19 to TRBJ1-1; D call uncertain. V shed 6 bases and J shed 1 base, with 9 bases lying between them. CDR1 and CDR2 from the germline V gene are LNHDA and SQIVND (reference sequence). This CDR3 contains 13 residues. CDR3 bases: TGTGCCAGTAGCCGGGTAAGGAACACTGAAGCTTTCTTT. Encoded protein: CASSRVRNTEAFF.

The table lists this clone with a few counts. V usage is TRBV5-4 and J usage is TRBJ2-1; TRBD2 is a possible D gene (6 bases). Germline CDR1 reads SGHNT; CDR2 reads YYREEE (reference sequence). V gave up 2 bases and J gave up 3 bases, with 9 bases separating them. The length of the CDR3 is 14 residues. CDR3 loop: CASSFSGSYNEQFF. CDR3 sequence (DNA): TGTGCCAGCAGCTTTAGCGGAAGCTACAATGAGCAGTTCTTC.

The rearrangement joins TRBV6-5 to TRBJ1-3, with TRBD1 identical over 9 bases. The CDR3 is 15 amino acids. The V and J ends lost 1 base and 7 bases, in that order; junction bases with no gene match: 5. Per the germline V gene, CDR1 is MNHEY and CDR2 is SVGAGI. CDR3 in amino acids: CASSYLGTGSNTIYF. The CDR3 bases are TGTGCCAGCAGTTACTTGGGGACAGGGAGCAACACCATATATTTT.

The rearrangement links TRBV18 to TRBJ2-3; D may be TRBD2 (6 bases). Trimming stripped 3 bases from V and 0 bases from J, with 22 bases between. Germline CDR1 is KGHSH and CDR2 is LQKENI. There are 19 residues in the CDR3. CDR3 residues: CASSPSVPIRTTSTDTQYF. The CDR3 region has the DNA TGTGCCAGCTCACCTTCCGTGCCGATTCGGACTACTAGCACAGATACGCAGTATTTT.